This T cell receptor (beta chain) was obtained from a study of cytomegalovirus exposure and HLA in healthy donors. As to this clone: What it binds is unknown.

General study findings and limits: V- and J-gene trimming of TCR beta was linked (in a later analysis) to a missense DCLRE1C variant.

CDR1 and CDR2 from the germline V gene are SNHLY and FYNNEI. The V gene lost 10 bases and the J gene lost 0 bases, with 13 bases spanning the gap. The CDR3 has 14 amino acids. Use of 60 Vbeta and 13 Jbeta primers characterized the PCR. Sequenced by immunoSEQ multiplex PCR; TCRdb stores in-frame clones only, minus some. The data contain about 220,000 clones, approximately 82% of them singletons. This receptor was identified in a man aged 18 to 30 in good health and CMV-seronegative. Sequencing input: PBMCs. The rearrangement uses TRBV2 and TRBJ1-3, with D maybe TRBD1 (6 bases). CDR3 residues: CANKQGYSGNTIYF. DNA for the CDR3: TGTGCCAATAAACAGGGTTACTCTGGAAACACCATATATTTT.